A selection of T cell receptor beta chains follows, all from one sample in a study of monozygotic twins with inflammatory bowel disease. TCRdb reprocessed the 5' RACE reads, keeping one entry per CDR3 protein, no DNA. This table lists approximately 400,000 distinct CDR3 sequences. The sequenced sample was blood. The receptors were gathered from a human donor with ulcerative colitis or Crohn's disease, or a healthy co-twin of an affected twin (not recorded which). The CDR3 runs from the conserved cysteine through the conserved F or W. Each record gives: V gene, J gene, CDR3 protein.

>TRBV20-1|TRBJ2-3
CSADRGADTQYF
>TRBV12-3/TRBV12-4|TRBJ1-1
CASSKIQGGAGKTEAFF
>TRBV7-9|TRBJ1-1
CASSSRGWSTEAFF
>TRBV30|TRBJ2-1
CACFGVSYNEQFF
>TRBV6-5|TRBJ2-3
CASSSETPFDTQYF
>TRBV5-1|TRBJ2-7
CASRVTGEITYEQYF
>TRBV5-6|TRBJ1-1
CASGPGGGNTEAFF
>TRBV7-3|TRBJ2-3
CASSPGLAGRTDTQYF
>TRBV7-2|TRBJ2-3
CASSLWGLAQYTDTQYF
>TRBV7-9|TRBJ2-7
CASSPRSSGSGEQYF
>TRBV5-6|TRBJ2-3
CASSFGIDTDTQYF
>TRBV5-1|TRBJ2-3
CASHPQRGGDTQYF
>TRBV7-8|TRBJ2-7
CASSSWTGIDEQYF
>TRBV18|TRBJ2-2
CASSGRRGLAEGSGELFF
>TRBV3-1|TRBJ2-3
CASFPVKDGTRWGWDYSDTQYF
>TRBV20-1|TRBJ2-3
CSTTGLAGSSTDTQYF
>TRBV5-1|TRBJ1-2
CASSQGDGYTF
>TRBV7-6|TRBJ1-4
CASSTGTGLGRNEKLFF
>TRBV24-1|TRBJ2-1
CATSVRTSGSLVAYNEQFF
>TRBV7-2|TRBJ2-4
CASSPGGVAAKNIQYF
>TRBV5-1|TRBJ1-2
CASSRDNNNYGYTF
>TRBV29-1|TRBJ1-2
CSASGRGLAYGYTF
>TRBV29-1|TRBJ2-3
CSVGLSGGASDTQYF
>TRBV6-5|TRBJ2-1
CASSFQTGVSYNEQFF
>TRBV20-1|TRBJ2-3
CSAPLLVNTDTQYF
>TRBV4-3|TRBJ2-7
CASSQDFPLYEQYF
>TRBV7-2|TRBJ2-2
CASSFNRNTGELFF
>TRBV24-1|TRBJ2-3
CATSDSLAGAPADTQYF
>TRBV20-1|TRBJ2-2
CSARDQRAGGVAGELFF
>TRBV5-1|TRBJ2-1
CASSLDGPRGEQFF
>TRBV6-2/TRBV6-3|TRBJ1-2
CASSRDNANYGYTF
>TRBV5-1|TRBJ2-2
CASSGGLAGSDGELFF
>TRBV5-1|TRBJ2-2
CASSLPTPGVTGELFF
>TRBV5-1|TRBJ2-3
CASSTGRGDSTDTQYF
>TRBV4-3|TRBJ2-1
CASSQEEGLSSYNEQFF
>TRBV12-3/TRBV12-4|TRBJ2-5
CASSSAGTGQETQYF
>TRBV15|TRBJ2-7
CATSRDPRQGTWEQYF
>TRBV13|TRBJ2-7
CASSLFGGNRYEQYF
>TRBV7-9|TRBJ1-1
CASSSSPGRSLVTEAFF
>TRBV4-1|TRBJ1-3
CASSHYPSGNTIYF
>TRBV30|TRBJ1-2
CAGSPDRGGYTF
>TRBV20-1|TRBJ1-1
CSASLTANTEAFF
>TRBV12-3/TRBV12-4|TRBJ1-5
CASSSRQGALGQPQHF
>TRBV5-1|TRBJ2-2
CASSLGGKLTGELFF